This is a list of T cell receptor beta chains from one sample in a study of T cell responses to AZD1222 COVID-19 vaccine. Using immunoSEQ multiplex PCR, the repertoire was profiled, and TCRdb retains in-frame clones only, with some absent. In the table there are roughly 70,000 clones, more than 70% of which are singletons. Sequencing used peripheral blood, obtained 28 days after the second dose of the MenACWY control vaccine. The receptor source for this set is an adult who received the MenACWY meningococcal vaccine as a control. Each CDR3 is given with its conserved first and last residue. Each record gives: CDR3 protein, CDR3 DNA, J gene, V gene, clone size, CDR3 length, D gene. D genes are given only for firm matches. Expanded clones are given a class, and other clones once, few, many or no size at all.

cdr3_aa: CATGQDEKLFF
cdr3_nt: TGTGCCACAGGACAAGATGAAAAACTGTTTTTT
j_call: TRBJ1-4
v_call: TRBV30
clone_size: .
cdr3_length: 11
d_call: .

cdr3_aa: CASQGGENTEAFF
cdr3_nt: TGTGCCAGCCAAGGGGGTGAGAACACTGAAGCTTTCTTT
j_call: TRBJ1-1
v_call: TRBV21-1
clone_size: .
cdr3_length: 13
d_call: .

cdr3_aa: CASTPRGTSGRGEQFF
cdr3_nt: TGTGCCAGCACCCCCCGGGGGACTAGCGGGAGAGGTGAGCAGTTCTTC
j_call: TRBJ2-1
v_call: TRBV28
clone_size: .
cdr3_length: 16
d_call: TRBD2

cdr3_aa: CASSLTGGFPSTDTQYF
cdr3_nt: TGTGCCAGCAGCTTGACAGGGGGGTTTCCTAGCACAGATACGCAGTATTTT
j_call: TRBJ2-3
v_call: TRBV5-5
clone_size: .
cdr3_length: 17
d_call: TRBD1

cdr3_aa: CASSQDWVTRNNEQFF
cdr3_nt: TGTGCCAGCAGCCAAGATTGGGTGACACGGAACAATGAGCAGTTCTTC
j_call: TRBJ2-1
v_call: TRBV14
clone_size: .
cdr3_length: 16
d_call: .

cdr3_aa: CSVGQGAYEQYF
cdr3_nt: TGCAGCGTGGGACAGGGGGCCTACGAGCAGTACTTC
j_call: TRBJ2-7
v_call: TRBV29-1
clone_size: .
cdr3_length: 12
d_call: TRBD1

cdr3_aa: CANSGGVTDTQYF
cdr3_nt: TGTGCCAATTCGGGAGGAGTCACAGATACGCAGTATTTT
j_call: TRBJ2-3
v_call: TRBV10-3
clone_size: .
cdr3_length: 13
d_call: TRBD2

cdr3_aa: CASSRDILAGGEETQYF
cdr3_nt: TGTGCCAGTAGTAGGGACATACTAGCGGGAGGGGAAGAGACCCAGTACTTC
j_call: TRBJ2-5
v_call: TRBV19
clone_size: .
cdr3_length: 17
d_call: TRBD2

cdr3_aa: CASSTTGTEAFF
cdr3_nt: TGTGCCAGCAGTACGACGGGGACTGAAGCTTTCTTT
j_call: TRBJ1-1
v_call: TRBV6-2/TRBV6-3
clone_size: .
cdr3_length: 12
d_call: .

cdr3_aa: CASSLAAVGFSGNTIYF
cdr3_nt: TGTGCCAGCAGCTTAGCGGCCGTGGGGTTCTCTGGAAACACCATATATTTT
j_call: TRBJ1-3
v_call: TRBV7-2
clone_size: .
cdr3_length: 17
d_call: .

cdr3_aa: CASSPRDTGGYEQYF
cdr3_nt: TGTGCCAGCTCACCGCGGGACACGGGAGGTTACGAGCAGTACTTC
j_call: TRBJ2-7
v_call: TRBV18
clone_size: .
cdr3_length: 15
d_call: .

cdr3_aa: CASSPSWGQGGNTIYF
cdr3_nt: TGTGCCAGCAGCCCTTCCTGGGGGCAGGGGGGAAACACCATATATTTT
j_call: TRBJ1-3
v_call: TRBV7-2
clone_size: .
cdr3_length: 16
d_call: .

cdr3_aa: CASRTGNTGELFF
cdr3_nt: TGTGCCAGCCGGACGGGAAACACCGGGGAGCTGTTTTTT
j_call: TRBJ2-2
v_call: TRBV7-3
clone_size: .
cdr3_length: 13
d_call: .

cdr3_aa: CASSLAGTYNEQFF
cdr3_nt: TGTGCCAGCAGTCTAGCGGGAACCTACAATGAGCAGTTCTTC
j_call: TRBJ2-1
v_call: TRBV9
clone_size: once
cdr3_length: 14
d_call: TRBD2

cdr3_aa: CASSGRTGDEKLFF
cdr3_nt: TGTGCCAGCAGTGGAAGGACAGGGGATGAAAAACTGTTTTTT
j_call: TRBJ1-4
v_call: TRBV2
clone_size: .
cdr3_length: 14
d_call: TRBD1

cdr3_aa: CASSIDNRLSEKLFF
cdr3_nt: TGTGCCAGTAGTATAGACAACCGTCTAAGCGAAAAACTGTTTTTT
j_call: TRBJ1-4
v_call: TRBV19
clone_size: .
cdr3_length: 15
d_call: .

cdr3_aa: CASSVGQGVYGYTF
cdr3_nt: TGTGCCAGCAGCGTAGGGCAGGGGGTTTATGGCTACACCTTC
j_call: TRBJ1-2
v_call: TRBV9
clone_size: .
cdr3_length: 14
d_call: TRBD1

cdr3_aa: CAWTTGGGEKLFF
cdr3_nt: TGTGCCTGGACCACAGGGGGCGGAGAAAAACTGTTTTTT
j_call: TRBJ1-4
v_call: TRBV30
clone_size: .
cdr3_length: 13
d_call: TRBD1

cdr3_aa: CASSLPRTSGASHEQFF
cdr3_nt: TGCGCCAGCAGCTTGCCCAGGACTAGCGGAGCCTCCCATGAGCAGTTCTTC
j_call: TRBJ2-1
v_call: TRBV5-1
clone_size: .
cdr3_length: 17
d_call: TRBD2

cdr3_aa: CASDQGARYGYTF
cdr3_nt: TGTGCCAGCGATCAGGGGGCTCGCTATGGCTACACCTTC
j_call: TRBJ1-2
v_call: TRBV2
clone_size: .
cdr3_length: 13
d_call: TRBD1

cdr3_aa: CASGGDREFSPLHF
cdr3_nt: TGTGCCAGCGGGGGGGACAGGGAATTTTCACCCCTCCACTTT
j_call: TRBJ1-6
v_call: TRBV5-4
clone_size: .
cdr3_length: 14
d_call: TRBD1

cdr3_aa: CASSPMSGRGYTF
cdr3_nt: TGCGCCAGCAGCCCCATGAGCGGAAGGGGCTACACCTTC
j_call: TRBJ1-2
v_call: TRBV5-1
clone_size: .
cdr3_length: 13
d_call: .

cdr3_aa: CASLPGGTKNIQYF
cdr3_nt: TGCGCCAGCCTGCCGGGGGGGACCAAAAACATTCAGTACTTC
j_call: TRBJ2-4
v_call: TRBV10-1
clone_size: once
cdr3_length: 14
d_call: TRBD2

cdr3_aa: CASSPGGFLSYGYTF
cdr3_nt: TGCGCCAGCAGCCCCGGGGGATTCCTCTCCTATGGCTACACCTTC
j_call: TRBJ1-2
v_call: TRBV5-1
clone_size: .
cdr3_length: 15
d_call: .

cdr3_aa: CASSLHSGSGSYNEQFF
cdr3_nt: TGCGCCAGCAGCTTACATAGCGGGAGCGGGTCCTACAATGAGCAGTTCTTC
j_call: TRBJ2-1
v_call: TRBV5-1
clone_size: .
cdr3_length: 17
d_call: TRBD2

cdr3_aa: CASSFVGGGDNEQFF
cdr3_nt: TGTGCCAGCAGTTTCGTGGGCGGGGGAGACAATGAGCAGTTCTTC
j_call: TRBJ2-1
v_call: TRBV28
clone_size: .
cdr3_length: 15
d_call: TRBD2

cdr3_aa: CASSGGGNEQFF
cdr3_nt: TGTGCCAGCAGCGGAGGGGGGAATGAGCAGTTCTTC
j_call: TRBJ2-1
v_call: TRBV7-8
clone_size: .
cdr3_length: 12
d_call: .

cdr3_aa: CASSGHRDRGNYGYTF
cdr3_nt: TGCGCCAGCAGCGGCCACCGGGACAGGGGGAACTATGGCTACACCTTC
j_call: TRBJ1-2
v_call: TRBV4-1
clone_size: .
cdr3_length: 16
d_call: TRBD1

cdr3_aa: CASTPGQETNYGYTF
cdr3_nt: TGTGCCAGTACCCCGGGACAGGAAACTAACTATGGCTACACCTTC
j_call: TRBJ1-2
v_call: TRBV19
clone_size: .
cdr3_length: 15
d_call: TRBD1

cdr3_aa: CASSIAENYGYTF
cdr3_nt: TGTGCCAGTAGTATAGCTGAGAACTATGGCTACACCTTC
j_call: TRBJ1-2
v_call: TRBV19
clone_size: .
cdr3_length: 13
d_call: .

cdr3_aa: CASRQGNRGPDQNTGELFF
cdr3_nt: TGTGCCAGCAGACAAGGGAACAGGGGGCCAGATCAGAACACCGGGGAGCTGTTTTTT
j_call: TRBJ2-2
v_call: TRBV28
clone_size: .
cdr3_length: 19
d_call: TRBD1

cdr3_aa: CAILTGEASGELFF
cdr3_nt: TGTGCTATCCTGACTGGGGAGGCAAGCGGGGAGCTGTTTTTT
j_call: TRBJ2-2
v_call: TRBV5-4
clone_size: .
cdr3_length: 14
d_call: .

cdr3_aa: CASRGAGEIYEQYF
cdr3_nt: TGTGCCAGCAGGGGGGCAGGGGAGATCTACGAGCAGTACTTC
j_call: TRBJ2-7
v_call: TRBV2
clone_size: .
cdr3_length: 14
d_call: .

cdr3_aa: CASSSPRVESSYEQYF
cdr3_nt: TGTGCCAGCAGTTCTCCAAGGGTGGAAAGCTCCTACGAGCAGTACTTC
j_call: TRBJ2-7
v_call: TRBV28
clone_size: few
cdr3_length: 16
d_call: .

cdr3_aa: CASSQAGGGDQPQHF
cdr3_nt: TGTGCCAGCAGCCAAGCGGGAGGGGGCGATCAGCCCCAGCATTTT
j_call: TRBJ1-5
v_call: TRBV3-1/TRBV3-2
clone_size: .
cdr3_length: 15
d_call: TRBD1

cdr3_aa: CAIRTQGVQYEQYF
cdr3_nt: TGTGCCATCAGGACACAGGGGGTTCAATACGAGCAGTACTTC
j_call: TRBJ2-7
v_call: TRBV10-3
clone_size: .
cdr3_length: 14
d_call: TRBD1

cdr3_aa: CASSKLHRIQETQYF
cdr3_nt: TGTGCCAGCAGCAAATTGCACAGGATACAAGAGACCCAGTACTTC
j_call: TRBJ2-5
v_call: TRBV21-1
clone_size: once
cdr3_length: 15
d_call: .

cdr3_aa: CASSRAFLGGSYEQYF
cdr3_nt: TGTGCCAGTAGTAGGGCGTTCCTGGGAGGGTCCTACGAGCAGTACTTC
j_call: TRBJ2-7
v_call: TRBV19
clone_size: .
cdr3_length: 16
d_call: TRBD2

cdr3_aa: CASSGTDYVGYTF
cdr3_nt: TGTGCCAGCAGTGGGACAGACTATGTAGGCTACACCTTC
j_call: TRBJ1-2
v_call: TRBV25-1
clone_size: .
cdr3_length: 13
d_call: .

cdr3_aa: CASSLGQGNSPLHF
cdr3_nt: TGCGCCAGCAGCTTGGGGCAGGGGAATTCACCCCTCCACTTT
j_call: TRBJ1-6
v_call: TRBV5-1
clone_size: .
cdr3_length: 14
d_call: .

cdr3_aa: CASSPQDHSGANVLTF
cdr3_nt: TGCGCCAGCAGCCCCCAGGACCACTCTGGGGCCAACGTCCTGACTTTC
j_call: TRBJ2-6
v_call: TRBV4-3
clone_size: .
cdr3_length: 16
d_call: .

cdr3_aa: CASSIKGNYGYTF
cdr3_nt: TGTGCCAGTAGTATAAAAGGGAACTATGGCTACACCTTC
j_call: TRBJ1-2
v_call: TRBV19
clone_size: .
cdr3_length: 13
d_call: .